This T cell receptor (beta chain) was sequenced for a study of blood T cell repertoires in COVID-19. The authors' processing: Scientists estimated how many nucleated cells there were by amplifying reference gene primers. Measured with immunoSEQ multiplex PCR; TCRdb has only the in-frame clones, and not every one. The V and J calls and the clone size are those of that table, but D and trimming were determined from the DNA. The table includes about 190,000 clones, approximately 90% detected once. Sequencing was carried out using peripheral blood. The receptor's source is a man aged 50-60 years with acute or convalescent COVID-19.

Here the CDR3 reads CAISLGLAGAETQYF. The CDR3 nucleotides read TGTGCCATCAGTCTAGGACTAGCGGGAGCGGAGACCCAGTACTTC. The chain recombines TRBV10-3 with TRBJ2-5; TRBD2 matches 13 bases. Germline CDR1 and CDR2: ENHRY and SYGVKD. CDR3 length: 15 residues. V was pared by 5 bases and J by 5 bases, with 5 bases of the junction left unmatched.